This section outlines one T cell receptor beta chain sequence together with its context. This clonotype was seen at least ten times. Its specific antigen is unknown. It has no much larger one-base neighbor in the sample; base qualities were not kept. This sample was included in a study of T cells in Graves' hyperthyroidism and ophthalmopathy (dated by TCRdb to about 2019). Study-level background: Peripheral blood samples were taken at initial diagnosis, before any treatment was given. After sampling, hyperthyroidism patients received methimazole starting at 30 mg daily, and ophthalmopathy patients received high-dose intravenous methylprednisolone. For training and testing, the 100 patients in the discovery cohort were randomly divided in a 7:3 ratio. The study also compared thyroid tissue and blood T-cell repertoires from a handful of Graves' hyperthyroidism patients. A discovery cohort of 95 to 100 patients, roughly 40 with Graves' ophthalmopathy and under 60 with stable Graves' hyperthyroidism, was used to find distinguishing TCR V-J signatures. Prospective prediction of ophthalmopathy was tested in an independent validation cohort consisting of 18 hyperthyroidism patients and around 16 patients who later progressed to ophthalmopathy. The paper describes TCR Vbeta CDR3 sequencing of about 140 peripheral blood samples, made up of 43 ophthalmopathy patients, around 78 hyperthyroidism patients and 17 progressor patients.

Study-wide findings and limitations: Most expanded thyroid clonotypes (frequency above 0.001) were also detected in blood, a finding suggesting that blood repertoires may reflect thyroid immune responses. A model built on a 13 V-J signature distinguished ophthalmopathy from stable hyperthyroidism, reaching approximately 89% sensitivity and about 81% specificity in cross-validation and 80%/75% in testing. Sample size was not statistically predetermined, and blinding of investigators to group allocation was not performed. During validation, the model predicted progression to ophthalmopathy a median of about 6.5 months ahead of onset, with almost 71% sensitivity and 72.22% specificity.

Ophthalmopathy patients had moderately to severely active disease, Clinical Activity Score of at least 3, NOSPECS grade of at least 4, and duration under 3 months. Exclusion was applied to patients with uncontrolled infections, other autoimmune diseases, pregnancy or lactation. Clinical symptoms, serum thyroxine and TRAb, thyroid ultrasound, and orbital computed tomography formed the basis for the diagnoses. PBMCs were isolated from 10 ml of fresh peripheral blood by Ficoll-Paque density gradient centrifugation. Total RNA was extracted with Trizol reagent, and quality was checked on an Agilent 2100 Bioanalyzer. Taken from cysteine to phenylalanine, the CDR3 has 14 residues. Of the read, only the CDR3 DNA is kept; its 42 bases are in frame from base 1. V and J are truncated by 4 bases and 6 bases respectively, leaving an intervening sequence of 13 bases. CDR1 and CDR2 are read off the germline V gene (reference sequence) as SEHNR and FQNEAQ.

The TCR beta CDR3 regions were amplified from the RNA transcripts. A first-round RT-PCR of the TCR CDR3 used the HTBI primer set with the Qiagen OneStep RT-PCR kit. Libraries were constructed in a second round of multiplex PCR, after which size selection and purification were carried out. Libraries were sequenced paired-end with 100 bp reads on an Illumina HiSeq2000. The authors' pipeline ran thus. Raw data were processed with SOAPnuke, discarding reads with adapters, uncalled bases, mean Phred below 15, or no exact constant-primer or identifier match. High-quality paired reads were merged with COPE v1.2.5, and unique nucleotide sequences were defined as clonotypes. Clonotypes were aligned to IMGT TRBV, TRBD and TRBJ reference segments using MiTCR v1.1. The analysis was restricted to V-J combinations with a frequency above 0.0001, which together covered just over 99% of the repertoires. The TCS score was defined as the ratio of F50 (clonal expansion) to E x V (chaos), calculated using BLOSUM62-based TCRdist between CDR3 peptides within each V-J. Welch's t-statistics and random forest reduced several hundred V-J features to around 14, which were used in a naive Bayes classifier (R e1071). TCRdb cleaned the public reads at Q25 with fastp, built clones with MiXCR and kept in-frame beta chains. Every distinct CDR3 protein forms one entry, paired with its most common genes and DNA. None of the V and J calls come from the authors' own analysis; TCRdb made them. The sample has fewer than 250,000 distinct CDR3 sequences on record, approximately 23% of them singletons. In total, the top ten clones hold 35% of the sample.

Sequencing was performed on blood. This TCR was recovered from a woman in her thirties or forties with Graves' ophthalmopathy. Rearrangement joined TRBV7-9 to TRBJ1-5; the D gene is possibly TRBD1, with 5 bases matching. The nucleotides are TGTGCCAGCAGCTCAGCCGCCCAGGGTCAGCCCCAGCATTTT. It codes for CASSSAAQGQPQHF.